This T cell receptor beta chain derives from a study of cytotoxic CD8 clonotypes in ibrutinib-treated CLL. About the research overall: Among the patients, about a dozen presented as relapsed/refractory and about 16 as treatment-naive; roughly 17 showed unmutated IGHV.

The data were produced by immunoSEQ multiplex PCR, yet TCRdb's version contains in-frame clones alone and is incomplete. The sample lists a few hundred thousand clones, less than 75% occurring once. This clone was seen a few times. Germline values: CDR1 LGHNA, CDR2 YSLEER. Trimming took 4 bases from V and 9 from J; bases not matched to a gene: 8. The CDR3 runs 13 residues. This receptor was taken from a human donor with chronic lymphocytic leukemia. This material consisted of PBMCs, taken after 24 months of ibrutinib treatment. The J gene is TRBJ2-5, the V gene TRBV4-3; 7 bases map to TRBD2. CDR3 sequence reads: CASSPSGAGAQYF. In nucleotides, the CDR3 is TGCGCCAGCAGCCCGAGTGGCGCGGGGGCCCAGTACTTC.